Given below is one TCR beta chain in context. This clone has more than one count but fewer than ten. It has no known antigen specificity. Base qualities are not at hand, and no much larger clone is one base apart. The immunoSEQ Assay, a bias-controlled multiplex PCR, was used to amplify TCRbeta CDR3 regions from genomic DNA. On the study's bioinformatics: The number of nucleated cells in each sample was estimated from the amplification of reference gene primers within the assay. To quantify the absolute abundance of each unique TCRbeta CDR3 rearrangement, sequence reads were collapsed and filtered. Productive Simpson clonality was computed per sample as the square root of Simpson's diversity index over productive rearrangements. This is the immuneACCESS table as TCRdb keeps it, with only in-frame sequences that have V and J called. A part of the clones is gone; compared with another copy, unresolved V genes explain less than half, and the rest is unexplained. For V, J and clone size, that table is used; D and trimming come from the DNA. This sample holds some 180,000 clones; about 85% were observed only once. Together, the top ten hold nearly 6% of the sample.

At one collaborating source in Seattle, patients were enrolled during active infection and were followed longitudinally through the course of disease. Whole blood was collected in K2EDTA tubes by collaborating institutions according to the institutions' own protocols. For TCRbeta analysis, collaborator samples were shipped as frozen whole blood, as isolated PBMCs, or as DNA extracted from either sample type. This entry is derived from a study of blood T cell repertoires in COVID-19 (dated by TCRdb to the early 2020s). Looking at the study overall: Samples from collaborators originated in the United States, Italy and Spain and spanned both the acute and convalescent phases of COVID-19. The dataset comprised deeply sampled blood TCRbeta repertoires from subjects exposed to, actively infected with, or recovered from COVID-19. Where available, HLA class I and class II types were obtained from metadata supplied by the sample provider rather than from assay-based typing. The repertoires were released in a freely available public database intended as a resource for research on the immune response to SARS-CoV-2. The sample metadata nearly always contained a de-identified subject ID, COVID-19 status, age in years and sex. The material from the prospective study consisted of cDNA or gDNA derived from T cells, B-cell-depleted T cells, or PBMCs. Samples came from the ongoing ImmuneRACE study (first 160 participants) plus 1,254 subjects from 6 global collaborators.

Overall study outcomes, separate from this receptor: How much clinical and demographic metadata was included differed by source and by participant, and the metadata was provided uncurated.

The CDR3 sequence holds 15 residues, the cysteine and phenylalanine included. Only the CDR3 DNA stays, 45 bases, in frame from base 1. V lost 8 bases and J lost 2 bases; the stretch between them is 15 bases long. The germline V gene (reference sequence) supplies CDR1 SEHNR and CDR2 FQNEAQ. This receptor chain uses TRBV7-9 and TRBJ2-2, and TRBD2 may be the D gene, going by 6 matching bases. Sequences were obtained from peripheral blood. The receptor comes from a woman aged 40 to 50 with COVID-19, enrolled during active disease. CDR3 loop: CASSLGTVNTGELFF. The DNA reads TGTGCCAGCTCATTGGGGACTGTAAACACCGGGGAGCTGTTTTTT.